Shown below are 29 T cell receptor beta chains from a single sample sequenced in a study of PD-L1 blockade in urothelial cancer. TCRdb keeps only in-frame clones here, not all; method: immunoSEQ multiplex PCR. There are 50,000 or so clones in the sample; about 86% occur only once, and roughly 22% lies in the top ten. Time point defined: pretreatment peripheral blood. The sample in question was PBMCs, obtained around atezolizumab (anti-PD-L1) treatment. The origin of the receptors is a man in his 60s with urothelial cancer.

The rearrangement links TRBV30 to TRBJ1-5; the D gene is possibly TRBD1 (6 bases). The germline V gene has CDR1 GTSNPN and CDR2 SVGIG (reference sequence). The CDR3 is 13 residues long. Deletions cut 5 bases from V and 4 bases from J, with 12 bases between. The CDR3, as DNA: TGTGCCTGGGGACGACAGGCAAATCAGCCCCAGCATTTT. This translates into CAWGRQANQPQHF. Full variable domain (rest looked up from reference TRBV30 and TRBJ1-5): SQTIHQWPATLVQPVGSPLSLECTVEGTSNPNLYWYRQAAGRGLQLLFYSVGIGQISSEVPQNLSASRPQDRQFILSSKKLLLSDSGFYLCAWGRQANQPQHFGDGTRLSIL.

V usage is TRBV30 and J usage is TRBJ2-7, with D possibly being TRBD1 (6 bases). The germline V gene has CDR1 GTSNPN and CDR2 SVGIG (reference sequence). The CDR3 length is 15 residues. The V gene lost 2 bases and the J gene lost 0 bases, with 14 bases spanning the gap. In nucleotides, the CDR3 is TGTGCCTGGAGTCCAGGGGCCATCAACTCCTACGAGCAGTACTTC. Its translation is CAWSPGAINSYEQYF.

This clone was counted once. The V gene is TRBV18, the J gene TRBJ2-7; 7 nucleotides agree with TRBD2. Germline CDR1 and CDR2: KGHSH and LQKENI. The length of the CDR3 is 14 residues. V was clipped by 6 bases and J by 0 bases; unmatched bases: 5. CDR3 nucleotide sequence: TGTGCCAGCTCTCGTGCGGGGGACTCCTACGAGCAGTACTTC. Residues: CASSRAGDSYEQYF. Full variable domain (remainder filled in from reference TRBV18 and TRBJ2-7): NAGVMQNPRHLVRRRGQEARLRCSPMKGHSHVYWYRQLPEEGLKFMVYLQKENIIDESGMPKERFSAEFPKEGPSILRIQQVVRGDSAAYFCASSRAGDSYEQYFGPGTRLTVT.

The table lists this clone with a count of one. This CDR3 is CASSLEGTWNTGELFF. The CDR3 nucleotides read TGCGCCAGCAGCTTGGAAGGGACATGGAACACCGGGGAGCTGTTTTTT. The J gene is TRBJ2-2, the V gene TRBV5-1; D might be TRBD1 (6 bases). This CDR3 is built from 16 residues. V lost 0 bases and J lost 1, with 10 bases in between. Germline V gene sequence: CDR1 SGHRS, CDR2 YFSETQ.

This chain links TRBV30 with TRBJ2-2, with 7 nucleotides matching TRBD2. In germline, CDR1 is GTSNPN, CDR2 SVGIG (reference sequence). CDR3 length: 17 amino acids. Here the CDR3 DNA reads TGTGCGTTTGGGAGGGGTTTGTCTCTGTCGATAACCGGGGAGCTGTTTTTT. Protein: CAFGRGLSLSITGELFF.

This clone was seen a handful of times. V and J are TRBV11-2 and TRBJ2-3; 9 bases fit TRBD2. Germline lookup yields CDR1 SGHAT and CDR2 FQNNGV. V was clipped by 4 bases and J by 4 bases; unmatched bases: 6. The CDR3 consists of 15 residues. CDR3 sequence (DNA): TGTGCCAGCAGCTCCACCGCGGGAGGGCCAGATACGCAGTATTTT. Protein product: CASSSTAGGPDTQYF. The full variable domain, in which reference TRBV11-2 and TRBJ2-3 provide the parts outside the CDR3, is EAGVAQSPRYKIIEKRQSVAFWCNPISGHATLYWYQQILGQGPKLLIQFQNNGVVDDSQLPKDRFSAERLKGVDSTLKIQPAKLEDSAVYLCASSSTAGGPDTQYFGPGTRLTVL.

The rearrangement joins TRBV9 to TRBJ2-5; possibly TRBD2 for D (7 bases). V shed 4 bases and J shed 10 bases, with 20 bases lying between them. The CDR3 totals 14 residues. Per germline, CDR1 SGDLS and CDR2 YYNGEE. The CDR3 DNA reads TGTGCCAGCAGCCCTCGGGACACCGCGGGGGACCAGTACTTC. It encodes CASSPRDTAGDQYF.

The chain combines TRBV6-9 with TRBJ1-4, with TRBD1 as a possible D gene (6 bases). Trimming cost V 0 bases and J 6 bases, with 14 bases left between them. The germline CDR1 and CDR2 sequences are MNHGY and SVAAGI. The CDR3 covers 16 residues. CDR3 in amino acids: CASSYSESRGDEKLFF. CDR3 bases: TGTGCCAGCAGTTATTCCGAGTCCAGGGGTGATGAAAAACTGTTTTTT.

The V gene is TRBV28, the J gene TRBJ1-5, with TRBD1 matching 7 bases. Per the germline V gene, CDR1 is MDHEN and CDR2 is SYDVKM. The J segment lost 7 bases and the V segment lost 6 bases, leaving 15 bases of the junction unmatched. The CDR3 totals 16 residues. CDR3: CASSQNTGDFGQPQHF. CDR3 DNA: TGTGCCAGCAGCCAAAACACAGGGGACTTCGGACAGCCCCAGCATTTT.

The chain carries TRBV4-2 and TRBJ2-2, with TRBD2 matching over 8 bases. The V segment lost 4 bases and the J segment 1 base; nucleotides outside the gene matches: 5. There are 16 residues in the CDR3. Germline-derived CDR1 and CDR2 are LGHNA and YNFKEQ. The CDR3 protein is CASSPPSGRNTGELFF. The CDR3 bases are TGTGCCAGCAGCCCCCCCAGCGGGAGGAACACCGGGGAGCTGTTTTTT.

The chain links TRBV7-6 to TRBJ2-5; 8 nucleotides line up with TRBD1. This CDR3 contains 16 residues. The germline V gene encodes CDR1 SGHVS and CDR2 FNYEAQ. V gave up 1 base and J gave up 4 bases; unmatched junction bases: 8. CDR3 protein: CASSLGAGGEGETQYF. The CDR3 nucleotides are TGTGCCAGCAGCTTAGGGGCAGGGGGCGAAGGAGAGACCCAGTACTTC.

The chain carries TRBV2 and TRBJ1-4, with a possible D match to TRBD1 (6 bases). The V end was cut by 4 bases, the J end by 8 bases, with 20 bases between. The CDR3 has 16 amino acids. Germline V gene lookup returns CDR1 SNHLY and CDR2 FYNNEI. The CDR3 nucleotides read TGTGCCAGCAGTGGACCGAAGGGACCACAGGGAGAAAAACTGTTTTTT. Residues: CASSGPKGPQGEKLFF. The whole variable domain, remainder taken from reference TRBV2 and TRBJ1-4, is EPEVTQTPSHQVTQMGQEVILRCVPISNHLYFYWYRQILGQKVEFLVSFYNNEISEKSEIFDDQFSVERPDGSNFTLKIRSTKLEDSAMYFCASSGPKGPQGEKLFFGSGTQLSVL.

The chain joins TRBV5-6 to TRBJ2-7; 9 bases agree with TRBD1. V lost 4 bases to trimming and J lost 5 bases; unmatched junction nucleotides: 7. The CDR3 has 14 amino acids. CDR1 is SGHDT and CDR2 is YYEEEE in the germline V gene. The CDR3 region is CASSRDRVGHEQYF. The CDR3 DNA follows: TGTGCCAGCAGCCGGGACAGGGTAGGCCACGAGCAGTACTTC.

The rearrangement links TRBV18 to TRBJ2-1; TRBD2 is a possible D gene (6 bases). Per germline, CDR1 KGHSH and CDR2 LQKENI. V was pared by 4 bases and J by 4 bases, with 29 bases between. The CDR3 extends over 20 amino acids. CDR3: CASSHDPTGRSGESYNEQFF. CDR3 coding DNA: TGTGCCAGCTCACATGACCCGACCGGCAGATCGGGGGAATCGTACAATGAGCAGTTCTTC.

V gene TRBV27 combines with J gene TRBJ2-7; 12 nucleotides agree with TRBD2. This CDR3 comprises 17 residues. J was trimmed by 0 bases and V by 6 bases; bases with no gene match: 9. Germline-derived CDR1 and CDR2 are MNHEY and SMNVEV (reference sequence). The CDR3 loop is CASSLSSGGASSYEQYF. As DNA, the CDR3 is TGTGCCAGCAGCCTATCTAGCGGGGGGGCGAGCTCCTACGAGCAGTACTTC.

DNA of the CDR3: TGTGCCTGGAGTGTACCCGCAGCGGAGACCCAGTACTTC. It specifies CAWSVPAAETQYF. The chain carries TRBV30 and TRBJ2-5; no clear D gene. The V gene lost 0 bases and the J gene lost 5 bases, with 10 bases spanning the gap. Germline V gene sequence: CDR1 GTSNPN, CDR2 SVGIG (reference sequence). The CDR3 sequence is 13 residues long.

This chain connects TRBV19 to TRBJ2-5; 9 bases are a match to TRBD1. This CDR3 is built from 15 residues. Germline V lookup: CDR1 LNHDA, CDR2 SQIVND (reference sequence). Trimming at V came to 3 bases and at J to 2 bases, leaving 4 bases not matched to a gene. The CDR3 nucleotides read TGTGCCAGTAGTATGGACAGGGGTGAGCAAGAGACCCAGTACTTC. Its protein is CASSMDRGEQETQYF.

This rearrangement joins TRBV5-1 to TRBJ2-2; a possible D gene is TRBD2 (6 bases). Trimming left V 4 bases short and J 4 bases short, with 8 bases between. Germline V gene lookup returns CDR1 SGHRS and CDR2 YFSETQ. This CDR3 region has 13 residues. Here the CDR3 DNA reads TGCGCCAGCAGCGAGGGACTCACCGGGGAGCTGTTTTTT. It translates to CASSEGLTGELFF.

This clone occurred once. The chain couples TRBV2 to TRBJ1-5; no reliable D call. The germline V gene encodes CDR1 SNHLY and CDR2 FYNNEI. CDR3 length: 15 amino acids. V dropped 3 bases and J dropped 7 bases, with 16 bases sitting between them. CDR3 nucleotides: TGTGCCAGCAGTGAGAGGCCCTCCACGGGGCAGCCCCAGCATTTT. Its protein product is CASSERPSTGQPQHF. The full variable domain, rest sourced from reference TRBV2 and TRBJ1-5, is EPEVTQTPSHQVTQMGQEVILRCVPISNHLYFYWYRQILGQKVEFLVSFYNNEISEKSEIFDDQFSVERPDGSNFTLKIRSTKLEDSAMYFCASSERPSTGQPQHFGDGTRLSIL.

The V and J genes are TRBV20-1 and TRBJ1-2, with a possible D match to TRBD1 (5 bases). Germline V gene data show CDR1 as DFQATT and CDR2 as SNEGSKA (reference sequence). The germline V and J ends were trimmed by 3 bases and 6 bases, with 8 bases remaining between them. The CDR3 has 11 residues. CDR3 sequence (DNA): TGCAGTGCTAGCAGGGTCGATGGCTACACCTTC. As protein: CSASRVDGYTF.

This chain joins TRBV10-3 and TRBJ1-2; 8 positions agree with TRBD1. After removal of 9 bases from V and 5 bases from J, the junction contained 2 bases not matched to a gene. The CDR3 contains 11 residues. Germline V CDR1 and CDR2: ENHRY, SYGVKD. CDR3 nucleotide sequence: TGTGCCATGGGACAGGATTATGGCTACACCTTC. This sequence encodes CAMGQDYGYTF.

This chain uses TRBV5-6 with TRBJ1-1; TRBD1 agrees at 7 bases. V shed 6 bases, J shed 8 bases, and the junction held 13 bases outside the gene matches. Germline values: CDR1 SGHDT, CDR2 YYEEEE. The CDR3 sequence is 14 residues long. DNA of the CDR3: TGTGCCAGCACCCCCAACCCTCGGGACAGCGAAGCTTTCTTT. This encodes CASTPNPRDSEAFF.

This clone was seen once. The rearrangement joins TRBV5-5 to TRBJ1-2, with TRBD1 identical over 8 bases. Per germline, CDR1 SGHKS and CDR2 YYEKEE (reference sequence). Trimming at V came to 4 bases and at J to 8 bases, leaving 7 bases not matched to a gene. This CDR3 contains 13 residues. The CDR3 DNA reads TGTGCCAGCAGCCGACAGGGGTCGGGCGGCTACACCTTC. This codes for CASSRQGSGGYTF.

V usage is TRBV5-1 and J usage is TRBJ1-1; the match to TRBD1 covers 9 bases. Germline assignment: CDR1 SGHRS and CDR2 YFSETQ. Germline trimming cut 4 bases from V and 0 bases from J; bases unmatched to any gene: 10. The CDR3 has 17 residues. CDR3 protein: CASSPGTGTFMNTEAFF. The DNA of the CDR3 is TGCGCCAGCAGCCCGGGGACAGGGACTTTTATGAACACTGAAGCTTTCTTT. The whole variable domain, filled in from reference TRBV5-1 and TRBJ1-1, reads KAGVTQTPRYLIKTRGQQVTLSCSPISGHRSVSWYQQTPGQGLQFLFEYFSETQRNKGNFPGRFSGRQFSNSRSEMNVSTLELGDSALYLCASSPGTGTFMNTEAFFGQGTRLTVV.

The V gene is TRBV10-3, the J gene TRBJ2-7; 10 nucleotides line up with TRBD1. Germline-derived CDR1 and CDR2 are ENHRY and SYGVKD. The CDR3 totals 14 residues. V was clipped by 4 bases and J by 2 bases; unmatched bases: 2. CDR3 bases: TGTGCCATCAGTGGCGGACAGGGGGCCTACGAGCAGTACTTC. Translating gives CAISGGQGAYEQYF.

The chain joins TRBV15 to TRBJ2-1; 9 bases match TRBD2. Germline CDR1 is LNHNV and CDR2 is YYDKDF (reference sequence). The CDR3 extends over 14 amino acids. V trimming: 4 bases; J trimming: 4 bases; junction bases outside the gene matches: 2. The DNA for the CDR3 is TGTGCCACCAGCACTAGCGGGGAATACAATGAGCAGTTCTTC. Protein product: CATSTSGEYNEQFF.

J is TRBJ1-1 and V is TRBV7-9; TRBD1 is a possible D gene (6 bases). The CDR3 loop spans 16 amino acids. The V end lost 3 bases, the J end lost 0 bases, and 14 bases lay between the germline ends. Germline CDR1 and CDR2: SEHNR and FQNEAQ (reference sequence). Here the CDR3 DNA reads TGTGCCAGCAGCTTGGACCCCAGGGGAGTGAACACTGAAGCTTTCTTT. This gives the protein CASSLDPRGVNTEAFF. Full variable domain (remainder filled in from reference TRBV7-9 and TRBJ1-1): DTGVSQNPRHKITKRGQNVTFRCDPISEHNRLYWYRQTLGQGPEFLTYFQNEAQLEKSRLLSDRFSAERPKGSFSTLEIQRTEQGDSAMYLCASSLDPRGVNTEAFFGQGTRLTVV.

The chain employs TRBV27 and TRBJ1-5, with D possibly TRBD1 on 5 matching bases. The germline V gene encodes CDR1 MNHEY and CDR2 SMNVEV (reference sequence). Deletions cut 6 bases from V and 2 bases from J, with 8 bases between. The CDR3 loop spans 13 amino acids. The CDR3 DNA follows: TGTGCCAGCAGACCACAGGGCAATCAGCCCCAGCATTTT. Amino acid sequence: CASRPQGNQPQHF.

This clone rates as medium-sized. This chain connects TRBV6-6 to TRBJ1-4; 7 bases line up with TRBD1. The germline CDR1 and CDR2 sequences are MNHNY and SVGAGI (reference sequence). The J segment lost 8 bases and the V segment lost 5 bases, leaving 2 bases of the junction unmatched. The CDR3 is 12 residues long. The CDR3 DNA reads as TGTGCCAGCAGTACAGGGGTAGAAAAACTGTTTTTT. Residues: CASSTGVEKLFF.